These 24 T cell receptor beta chains share one sample of origin, sequenced in a study of T cell responses to AZD1222 COVID-19 vaccine. Only in-frame clones appear in the TCRdb table, and some are missing; sequencing was by immunoSEQ multiplex PCR. The repertoire holds around 62,000 clones, approximately 90% seen once, with approximately 5% in the top ten. This specimen was peripheral blood, taken on day 0 of AZD1222 vaccination. The source of these receptors is an adult in good health.

This clone was found a few times. The chain employs TRBV9 and TRBJ2-3; no clear D gene. This CDR3 is built from 15 residues. Germline V gene sequence: CDR1 SGDLS, CDR2 YYNGEE. Trimming left V 5 bases short and J 1 base short, with 14 bases between. The CDR3 DNA reads TGTGCCAGCAGTGGGCCCGGGTCTCGCACAGATACGCAGTATTTT. Protein: CASSGPGSRTDTQYF.

The chain employs TRBV6-5 and TRBJ2-7; D may be TRBD1 (6 bases). V was cut by 8 bases and J by 2 bases, with 13 bases left in between. Germline loops: CDR1 MNHEY, CDR2 SVGAGI. The CDR3 length is 13 residues. The DNA for the CDR3 is TGTGCCAGCCACAGGGTTGGTACCTACGAGCAGTACTTC. Translated: CASHRVGTYEQYF.

The chain couples TRBV6-5 to TRBJ1-1; D is unresolved. CDR3 size: 13 residues. The ends were cut back, 5 bases at V and 7 bases at J, with 14 bases in the middle. The germline CDR1 and CDR2 sequences are MNHEY and SVGAGI. For the CDR3, the DNA is TGTGCCAGCAGTCCCGACCCGATCTATGAAGCTTTCTTT. Its protein is CASSPDPIYEAFF.

The chain combines TRBV2 with TRBJ2-4; TRBD1 matches 8 bases. The V segment lost 6 bases and the J segment 8 bases; nucleotides outside the gene matches: 12. Germline V gene data show CDR1 as SNHLY and CDR2 as FYNNEI. CDR3 length equals 15 residues. CDR3 bases: TGTGCCAGCAGATCGGACAGGGCGATGTGGTACATTCAGTACTTC. This translates into CASRSDRAMWYIQYF. The full variable domain, rest sourced from reference TRBV2 and TRBJ2-4, is EPEVTQTPSHQVTQMGQEVILRCVPISNHLYFYWYRQILGQKVEFLVSFYNNEISEKSEIFDDQFSVERPDGSNFTLKIRSTKLEDSAMYFCASRSDRAMWYIQYFGAGTRLSVL.

The J gene is TRBJ1-6, the V gene TRBV27; perhaps TRBD1 as D (5 bases). V lost 3 bases and J lost 9, with 15 bases in between. Germline V gene data show CDR1 as MNHEY and CDR2 as SMNVEV (reference sequence). The CDR3 covers 15 residues. CDR3 sequence: CASSLLGVPPSPLHF. In nucleotides, the CDR3 is TGTGCCAGCAGTTTGTTGGGGGTGCCACCTTCACCCCTCCACTTT.

CDR3: CASSYSYGSYNEQFF. CDR3 coding DNA: TGTGCCAGCAGTTACTCGTACGGATCCTACAATGAGCAGTTCTTC. This chain connects TRBV6-5 to TRBJ2-1; D is unclear. From germline, CDR1 is MNHEY and CDR2 SVGAGI. V lost 0 bases to trimming and J lost 1 base, with 7 bases between them. The CDR3 extends over 15 amino acids.

The chain employs TRBV9 and TRBJ1-1; the match to TRBD1 covers 9 bases. From germline, CDR1 is SGDLS and CDR2 YYNGEE. The CDR3 has 15 residues. The J segment lost 6 bases and the V segment lost 3 bases, leaving 9 bases of the junction unmatched. The CDR3 region has the DNA TGTGCCAGCAGCGGGCCCCACAGGGGGCTCCCTGAAGCTTTCTTT. Its translation: CASSGPHRGLPEAFF.

The gene calls are TRBV21-1 and TRBJ2-7; TRBD1 was called by the table and not checked on the DNA. TRBV21-1 is termed a pseudogene. The CDR3 runs to 14 residues. The CDR3 DNA reads TGTGCCAGCAGCACGGGACAGGGGACCTACGAGCAGTACTTC. Its translation is CASSTGQGTYEQYF.

J is TRBJ1-2 and V is TRBV19; D ambiguous. CDR1 LNHDA and CDR2 SQIVND come from the germline V gene (reference sequence). Trimming removed 5 bases at V and 5 bases at J, with 12 bases between. There are 13 residues in the CDR3. The DNA of the CDR3 is TGTGCCAGTAGTGCGGGGAAGCCATATGGCTACACCTTC. It codes for CASSAGKPYGYTF. Full variable domain (remainder filled in from reference TRBV19 and TRBJ1-2): DGGITQSPKYLFRKEGQNVTLSCEQNLNHDAMYWYRQDPGQGLRLIYYSQIVNDFQKGDIAEGYSVSREKKESFPLTVTSAQKNPTAFYLCASSAGKPYGYTFGSGTRLTVV.

The chain couples TRBV9 to TRBJ2-1, with a possible D match to TRBD2 (6 bases). This CDR3 has 16 residues. Germline loops: CDR1 SGDLS, CDR2 YYNGEE. Trimming cost V 0 bases and J 2 bases, with 12 bases left between them. The CDR3 here is CASSVGLDYPYNEQFF. The CDR3 DNA reads TGTGCCAGCAGCGTAGGCTTGGACTATCCCTACAATGAGCAGTTCTTC.

This chain links TRBV7-8 with TRBJ1-2; 8 positions match TRBD1. J gave up 1 base and V 1 base, and 8 bases lay outside the gene matches. The CDR3 has 17 amino acids. Germline V gene lookup returns CDR1 SGHVS and CDR2 FQNEAQ. The CDR3 here is CASSLGTGTLGNYGYTF. CDR3 nucleotide sequence: TGTGCCAGCAGCTTAGGGACAGGGACCCTTGGTAACTATGGCTACACCTTC.

This chain joins TRBV5-6 and TRBJ1-2, with D hard to call. Trimming removed 5 bases from V and 5 bases from J, with 19 bases in between. This CDR3 contains 15 residues. The germline V gene encodes CDR1 SGHDT and CDR2 YYEEEE. The CDR3 region is CASSTGVQGKYGYTF. The CDR3 DNA sequence: TGTGCCAGCAGTACCGGGGTTCAAGGGAAATATGGCTACACCTTC.

In this sample, this clone turned up a few times. The chain carries TRBV2 and TRBJ2-7; 10 nucleotides line up with TRBD2. Germline CDR1 and CDR2: SNHLY and FYNNEI. Trimming at V came to 6 bases and at J to 4 bases, leaving 6 bases not matched to a gene. The CDR3 is made up of 14 amino acids. CDR3 nucleotides: TGTGCCAGCAGGCCACTAGCGGGGATTTACGAGCAGTACTTC. Amino acids: CASRPLAGIYEQYF.

The J gene is TRBJ1-1, the V gene TRBV12-3 or TRBV12-4, with a tentative D call TRBD1 (5 bases). The CDR3 loop spans 12 amino acids. V dropped 5 bases and J dropped 13 bases, with 17 bases sitting between them. The CDR3 loop reads CASSATGTFYFF. CDR3 coding DNA: TGTGCCAGCAGTGCTACCGGGACGTTCTATTTCTTT.

The table lists this clone with a count of one. The chain uses TRBV6-1 and TRBJ1-3, with 11 bases matching TRBD1. Germline lookup yields CDR1 MNHNS and CDR2 SASEGT. Unmatched junction bases numbered 4, after V lost 4 bases and J lost 2 bases. This CDR3 is built from 16 residues. CDR3 nucleotide sequence: TGTGCCAGCAGTGGCGGGACAGGGGGTACTGGAAACACCATATATTTT. This codes for CASSGGTGGTGNTIYF.

The chain carries TRBV7-2 and TRBJ1-6; 8 bases are a match to TRBD1. CDR3 size: 15 residues. Trimming removed 6 bases from V and 4 bases from J; junction bases left unmatched: 5. Germline CDR1 is SGHTA and CDR2 is FQGNSA. CDR3 in DNA: TGTGCCAGCAGGGGACAGGCCCAGTATAATTCACCCCTCCACTTT. The encoded protein is CASRGQAQYNSPLHF.

Here the CDR3 reads CASRFKPGNINEQFF. CDR3 nucleotide sequence: TGTGCCAGCAGGTTCAAACCCGGGAACATCAATGAGCAGTTCTTC. This chain uses TRBV3-1 (or the pseudogene TRBV3-2) with TRBJ2-1; D possibly corresponds to TRBD2 (5 bases). Germline V gene lookup returns CDR1 LGHDT and CDR2 YNNKEL (reference sequence). Deletions cut 6 bases from V and 6 bases from J, with 18 bases between. The CDR3 totals 15 residues.

CDR3 amino acids: CASSLGWTGVGYTF. As DNA, the CDR3 is TGTGCCAGCAGCCTGGGGTGGACAGGGGTCGGCTACACCTTC. The J gene is TRBJ1-2, the V gene TRBV5-5; 9 bases line up with TRBD1. The CDR3 loop spans 14 amino acids. V lost 4 bases to trimming and J lost 8 bases; unmatched junction nucleotides: 9. Looked up from germline, CDR1 is SGHKS and CDR2 is YYEKEE (reference sequence).

V is TRBV7-9 and J is TRBJ1-1, with D maybe TRBD1 (5 bases). The V gene lost 1 base and the J gene lost 2 bases, with 8 bases spanning the gap. Germline V gives CDR1 SEHNR, CDR2 FQNEAQ (reference sequence). This CDR3 has 14 amino acids. CDR3 sequence reads: CASSLVGTNTEAFF. The CDR3 region has the DNA TGTGCCAGCAGCTTAGTGGGGACTAACACTGAAGCTTTCTTT.

The chain uses TRBV5-1 and TRBJ2-3, with 8 bases fitting TRBD2. The CDR3 loop spans 16 amino acids. J gave up 2 bases and V 0 bases, and 5 bases lay outside the gene matches. Germline CDR1 SGHRS, CDR2 YFSETQ. Written as DNA, the CDR3 is TGCGCCAGCAGCTTGGCAGCGGGGGTGGCCACAGATACGCAGTATTTT. This translates into CASSLAAGVATDTQYF. Full variable domain (missing parts from reference TRBV5-1 and TRBJ2-3): KAGVTQTPRYLIKTRGQQVTLSCSPISGHRSVSWYQQTPGQGLQFLFEYFSETQRNKGNFPGRFSGRQFSNSRSEMNVSTLELGDSALYLCASSLAAGVATDTQYFGPGTRLTVL.

The J gene is TRBJ1-5, the V gene TRBV21-1. TRBV21-1 is shown as a pseudogene. CDR3 length equals 15 residues. The CDR3 protein is CASSTGPIGNQPQHF. CDR3 DNA sequence: TGTGCCAGCAGCACGGGCCCCATCGGCAATCAGCCCCAGCATTTT.

This clone came up once. The chain recombines TRBV3-1 (or the pseudogene TRBV3-2) with TRBJ1-1, with a weak D call TRBD1 (6 bases). There are 14 residues in the CDR3. With 2 bases removed from V and 4 bases from J, the gap between germline ends came to 11 bases. Germline V CDR1 and CDR2: LGHDT, YNNKEL (reference sequence). The CDR3 DNA follows: TGTGCCAGCAGCCAAAACAGGGAAGGCACTGAAGCTTTCTTT. It codes for CASSQNREGTEAFF.

This clone was detected once. The gene calls are TRBV6-2 or TRBV6-3 and TRBJ1-6, with 7 bases matching TRBD1. The CDR3 is 17 residues long. The J segment lost 4 bases and the V segment lost 5 bases, leaving 11 bases of the junction unmatched. The V gene's germline CDR1 is MNHEY and CDR2 SVGEGT. The CDR3 DNA follows: TGTGCCAGCAGTACCGCCGGGACAGCCCGATATAATTCACCCCTCCACTTT. Its translation: CASSTAGTARYNSPLHF.

This chain uses TRBV29-1 with TRBJ1-1; maybe TRBD1 (5 bases). V lost 5 bases to trimming and J lost 1 base, with 11 bases between them. Germline lookup yields CDR1 SQVTM and CDR2 ANQGSEA. The CDR3 runs 13 residues. The CDR3 loop reads CSVSSQGNTEAFF. For the CDR3, the DNA is TGCAGCGTTTCGAGTCAGGGGAACACTGAAGCTTTCTTT.